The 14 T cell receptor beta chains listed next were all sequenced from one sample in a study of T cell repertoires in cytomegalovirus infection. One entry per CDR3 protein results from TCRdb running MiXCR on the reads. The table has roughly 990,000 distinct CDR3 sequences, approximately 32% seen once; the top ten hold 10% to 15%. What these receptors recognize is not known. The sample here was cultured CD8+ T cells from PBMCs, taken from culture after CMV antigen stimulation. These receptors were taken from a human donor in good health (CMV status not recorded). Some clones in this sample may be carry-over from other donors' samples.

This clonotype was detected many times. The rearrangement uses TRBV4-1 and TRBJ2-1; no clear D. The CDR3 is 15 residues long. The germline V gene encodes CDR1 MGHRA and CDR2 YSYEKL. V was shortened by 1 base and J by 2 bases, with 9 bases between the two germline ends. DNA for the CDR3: TGCGCCAGCAGCCAAGGGACCGGCGCCTACAATGAGCAGTTCTTC. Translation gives CASSQGTGAYNEQFF.

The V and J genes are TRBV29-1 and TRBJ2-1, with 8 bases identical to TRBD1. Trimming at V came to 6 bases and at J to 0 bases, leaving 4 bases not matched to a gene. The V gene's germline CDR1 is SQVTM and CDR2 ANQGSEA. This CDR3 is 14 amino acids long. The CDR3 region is CSVETGGSYNEQFF. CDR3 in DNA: TGCAGCGTCGAAACAGGGGGCTCCTACAATGAGCAGTTCTTC.

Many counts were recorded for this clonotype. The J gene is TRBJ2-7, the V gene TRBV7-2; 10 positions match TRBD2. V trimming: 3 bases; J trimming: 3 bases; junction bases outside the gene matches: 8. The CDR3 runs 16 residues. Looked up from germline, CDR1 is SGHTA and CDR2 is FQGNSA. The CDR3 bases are TGTGCCAGCAGCTTGATAGTGCTAGCGGGGGACTACGAGCAGTACTTC. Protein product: CASSLIVLAGDYEQYF.

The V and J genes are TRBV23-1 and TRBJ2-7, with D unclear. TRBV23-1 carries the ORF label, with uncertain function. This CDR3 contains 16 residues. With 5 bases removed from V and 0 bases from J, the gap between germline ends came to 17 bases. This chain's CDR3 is CASSTYGVYPSYEQYV. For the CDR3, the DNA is TGCGCCAGCAGTACCTATGGGGTCTACCCCTCCTACGAGCAGTACGTC.

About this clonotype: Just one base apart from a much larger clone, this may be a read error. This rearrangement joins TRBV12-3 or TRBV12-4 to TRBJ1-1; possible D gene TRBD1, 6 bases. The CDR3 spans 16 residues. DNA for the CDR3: TGTGCCAGCAGTACCCGAGGGGGATTTACGAACACTGATGCTTTCTTT. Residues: CASSTRGGFTNTDAFF.

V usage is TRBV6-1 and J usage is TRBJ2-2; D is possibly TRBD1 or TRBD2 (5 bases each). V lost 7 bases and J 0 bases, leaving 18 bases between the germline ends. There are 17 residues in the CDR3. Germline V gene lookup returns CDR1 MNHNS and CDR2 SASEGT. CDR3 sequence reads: CASNRDGFTANTGELFF. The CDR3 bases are TGTGCCAGCAATCGGGACGGATTCACCGCGAACACCGGGGAGCTGTTTTTT.

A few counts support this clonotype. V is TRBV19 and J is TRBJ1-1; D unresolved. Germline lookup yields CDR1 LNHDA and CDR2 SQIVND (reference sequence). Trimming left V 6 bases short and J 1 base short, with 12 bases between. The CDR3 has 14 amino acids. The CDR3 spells CASSPIDKNTEAFF. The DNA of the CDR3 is TGTGCCAGTAGCCCCATTGACAAGAACACTGAAGCTTTCTTT.

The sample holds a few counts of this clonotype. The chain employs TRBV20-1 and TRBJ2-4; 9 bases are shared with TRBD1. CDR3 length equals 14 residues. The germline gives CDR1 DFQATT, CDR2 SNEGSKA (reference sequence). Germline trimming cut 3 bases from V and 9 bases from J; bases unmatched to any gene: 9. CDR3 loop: CSARPRDRVTIQYF. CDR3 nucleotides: TGCAGTGCTAGGCCGAGGGACAGGGTAACCATTCAGTACTTC.

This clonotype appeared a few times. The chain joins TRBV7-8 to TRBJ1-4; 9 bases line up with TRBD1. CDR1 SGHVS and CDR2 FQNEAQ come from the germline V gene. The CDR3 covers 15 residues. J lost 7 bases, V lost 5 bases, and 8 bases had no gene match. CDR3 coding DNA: TGTGCCAGCAGCCCACCGACAGGGGGAGGTGAAAAACTGTTTTTT. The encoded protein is CASSPPTGGGEKLFF.

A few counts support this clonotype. For the CDR3, the DNA is TGTGCCAGCTACGAGCAGTACGTC. It yields the protein CASYEQYV. This chain connects TRBV6-5 to TRBJ2-7; no reliable D call. There are 8 residues in the CDR3. The germline gives CDR1 MNHEY, CDR2 SVGAGI. With 8 bases removed from V and 4 bases from J, the gap between germline ends came to 0 bases.

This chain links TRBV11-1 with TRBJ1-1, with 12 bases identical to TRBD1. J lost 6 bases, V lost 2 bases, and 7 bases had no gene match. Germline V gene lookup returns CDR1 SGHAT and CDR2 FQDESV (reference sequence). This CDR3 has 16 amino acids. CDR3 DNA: TGTGCCAGCAGCTTACTTGGGACAGGGGGCTTCGCTGAAGCTTTCTTT. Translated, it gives CASSLLGTGGFAEAFF.

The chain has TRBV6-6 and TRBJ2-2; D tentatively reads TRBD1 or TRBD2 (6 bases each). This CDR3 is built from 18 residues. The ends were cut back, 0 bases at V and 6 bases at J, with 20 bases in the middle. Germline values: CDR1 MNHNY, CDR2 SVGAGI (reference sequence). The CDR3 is CASSYSPPTGAGAGELFF. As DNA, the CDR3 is TGTGCCAGCAGTTACTCCCCGCCTACGGGGGCTGGGGCCGGGGAGCTGTTTTTT.

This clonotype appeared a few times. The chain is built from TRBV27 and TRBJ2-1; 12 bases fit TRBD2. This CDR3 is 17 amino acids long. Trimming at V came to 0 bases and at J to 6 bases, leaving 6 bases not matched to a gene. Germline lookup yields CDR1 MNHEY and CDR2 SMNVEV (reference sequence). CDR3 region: CASSLSPRLAGVNEQFF. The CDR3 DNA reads TGTGCCAGCAGTTTATCCCCCCGACTAGCGGGGGTCAATGAGCAGTTCTTC.

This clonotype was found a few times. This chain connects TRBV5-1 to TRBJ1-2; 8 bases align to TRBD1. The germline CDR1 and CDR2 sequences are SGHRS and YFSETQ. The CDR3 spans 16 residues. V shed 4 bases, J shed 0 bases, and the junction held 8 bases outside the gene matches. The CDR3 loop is CASSPTGAVSNYGYTF. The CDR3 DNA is TGCGCCAGCAGCCCGACAGGGGCAGTTTCTAACTATGGCTACACCTTC.